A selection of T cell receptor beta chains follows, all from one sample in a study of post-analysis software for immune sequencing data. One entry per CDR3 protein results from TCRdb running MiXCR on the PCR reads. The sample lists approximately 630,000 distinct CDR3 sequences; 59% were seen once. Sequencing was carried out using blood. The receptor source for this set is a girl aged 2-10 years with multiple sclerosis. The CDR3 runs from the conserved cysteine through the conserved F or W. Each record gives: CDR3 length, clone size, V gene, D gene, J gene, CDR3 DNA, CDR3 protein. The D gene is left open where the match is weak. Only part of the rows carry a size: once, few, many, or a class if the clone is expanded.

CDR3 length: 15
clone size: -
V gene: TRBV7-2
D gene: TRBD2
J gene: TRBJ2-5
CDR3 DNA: TGTGCCAGCAGCTATTCCGGGACTAGCGGGAGACACCAGTACTTC
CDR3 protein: CASSYSGTSGRHQYF

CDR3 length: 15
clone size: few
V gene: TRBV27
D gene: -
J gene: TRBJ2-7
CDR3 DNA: TGTGCCAGCAGTTTATCGGTAAGGGCCCTCTACGAGCAGTACTTC
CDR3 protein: CASSLSVRALYEQYF

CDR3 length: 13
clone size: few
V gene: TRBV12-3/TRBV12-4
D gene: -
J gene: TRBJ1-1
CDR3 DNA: TGTGCCAGCAGTTTTGGGGTTCACACTGAAGCTTTCTTT
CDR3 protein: CASSFGVHTEAFF

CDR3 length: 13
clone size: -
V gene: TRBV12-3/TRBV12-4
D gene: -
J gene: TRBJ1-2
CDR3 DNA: TGTGCCAGCAGTAGACAGCGGACCTATGGCTACACCTTC
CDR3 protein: CASSRQRTYGYTF

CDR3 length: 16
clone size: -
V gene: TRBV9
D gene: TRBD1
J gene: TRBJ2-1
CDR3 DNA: TGTGCCAGCAGCGTATACGGGACAGGGTATCGCAATGAGCAGTTCTTC
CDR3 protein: CASSVYGTGYRNEQFF

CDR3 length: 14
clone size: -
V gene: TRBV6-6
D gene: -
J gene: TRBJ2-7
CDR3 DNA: TGTGCCAGCAGTCCCTTAGGAGCCTCCTACGAGCAGTACTTC
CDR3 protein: CASSPLGASYEQYF

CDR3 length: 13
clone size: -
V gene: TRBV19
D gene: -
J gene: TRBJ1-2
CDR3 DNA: TGTGCCAGTACTACTACAGAAACGGGAGGCTACACCTTC
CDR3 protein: CASTTTETGGYTF

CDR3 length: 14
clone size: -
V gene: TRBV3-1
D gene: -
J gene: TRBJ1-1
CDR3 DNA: TGTGCCAGCAGCCACGACAGGATGAACACTGAAGCTTTCTTT
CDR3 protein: CASSHDRMNTEAFF

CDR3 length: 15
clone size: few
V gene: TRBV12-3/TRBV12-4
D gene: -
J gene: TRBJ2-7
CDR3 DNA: TGTGCCAGCAGTTTCCCTAGGGCGACCGAGGGCGAGCAGTACTTC
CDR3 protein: CASSFPRATEGEQYF

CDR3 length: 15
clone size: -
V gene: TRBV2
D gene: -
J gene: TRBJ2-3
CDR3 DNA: TGTGCCAGCAGGCCCGACAGTTCGTCTTGGAATACGCAGTATTTT
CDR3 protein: CASRPDSSSWNTQYF

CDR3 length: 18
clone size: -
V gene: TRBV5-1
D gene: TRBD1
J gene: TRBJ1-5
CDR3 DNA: TGCGCCAGCAGCTTGGGGACAGGGTCTGGGTATAGCAATCAGCCCCAGCATTTT
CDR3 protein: CASSLGTGSGYSNQPQHF

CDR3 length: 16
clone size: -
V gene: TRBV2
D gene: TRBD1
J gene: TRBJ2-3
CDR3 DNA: TGTGCCAGCAGACCCCGGACAGGGGTTGGGACAGATACGCAGTATTTT
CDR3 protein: CASRPRTGVGTDTQYF

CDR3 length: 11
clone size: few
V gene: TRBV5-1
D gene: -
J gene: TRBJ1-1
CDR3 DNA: TGCGCCAGCATTGGGGACACTGAAGCTTTCTTT
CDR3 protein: CASIGDTEAFF

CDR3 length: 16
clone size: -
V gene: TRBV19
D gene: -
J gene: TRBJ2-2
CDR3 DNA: TGTGCCAGTAGTCCCCGCCAGAGTCCAAACACCGGGGAGCTGTTTTTT
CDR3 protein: CASSPRQSPNTGELFF

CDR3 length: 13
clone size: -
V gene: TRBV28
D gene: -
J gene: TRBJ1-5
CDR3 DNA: TGTGCCAGCAGTCCTACTAGGAGCCAGCCCCAGCATTTT
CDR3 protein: CASSPTRSQPQHF

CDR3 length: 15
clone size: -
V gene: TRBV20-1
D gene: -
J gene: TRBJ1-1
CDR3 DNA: TGCAGTGCTAGAGAATGGGAGGACCCTAGCACTGAAGCTTTCTTT
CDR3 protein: CSAREWEDPSTEAFF

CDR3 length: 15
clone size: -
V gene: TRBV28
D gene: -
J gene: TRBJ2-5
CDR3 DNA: TGTGCCAGCAGTTGGACAGCCGGTTCAGAAGAGACCCAGTACTTC
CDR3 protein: CASSWTAGSEETQYF

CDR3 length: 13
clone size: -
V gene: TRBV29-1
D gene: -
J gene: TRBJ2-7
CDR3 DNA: TGCAGCGTTGATACAGGGTTCGTGGACGAGCAGTACTTC
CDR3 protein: CSVDTGFVDEQYF

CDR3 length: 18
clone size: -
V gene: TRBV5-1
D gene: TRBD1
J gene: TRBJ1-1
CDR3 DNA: TGCGCCAGCAGCTTTTCACTCGGGACAGGTATCATGAACACTGAAGCTTTCTTT
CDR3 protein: CASSFSLGTGIMNTEAFF

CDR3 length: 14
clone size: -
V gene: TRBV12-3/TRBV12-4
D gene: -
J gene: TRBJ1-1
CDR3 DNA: TGTGCCAGCAGCCGGACGGAAATGAACACTGAAGCTTTCTTT
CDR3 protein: CASSRTEMNTEAFF

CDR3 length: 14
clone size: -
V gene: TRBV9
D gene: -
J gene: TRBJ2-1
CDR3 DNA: TGTGCCAGCACCCCAGGGGGGGCTGACAATGAGCAGTTCTTC
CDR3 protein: CASTPGGADNEQFF

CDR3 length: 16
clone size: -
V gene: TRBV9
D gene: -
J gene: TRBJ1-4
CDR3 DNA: TGTGCCAGCAGCGTAGACTCGGAGGGGAGTAATGAAAAACTGTTTTTT
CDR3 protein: CASSVDSEGSNEKLFF

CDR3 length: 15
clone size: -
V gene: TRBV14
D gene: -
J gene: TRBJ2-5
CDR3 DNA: TGTGCCAGCAGCCGTCACCGGGGGCCTCGAGAGACCCAGTACTTC
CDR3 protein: CASSRHRGPRETQYF

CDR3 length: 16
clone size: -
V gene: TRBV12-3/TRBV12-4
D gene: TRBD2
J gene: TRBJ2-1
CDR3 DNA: TGTGCCAGCAGTTTTAGGTCGACTAGCGGGGGGAATGAGCAGTTCTTC
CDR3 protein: CASSFRSTSGGNEQFF

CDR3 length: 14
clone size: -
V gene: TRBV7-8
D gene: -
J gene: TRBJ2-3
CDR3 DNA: TGTGCCAGCAGCTTAGATAGCCTCACAGATACGCAGTATTTT
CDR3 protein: CASSLDSLTDTQYF

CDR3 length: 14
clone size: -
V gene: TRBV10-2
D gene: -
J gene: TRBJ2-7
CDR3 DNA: TGCGCCAGCAGTGAGTCGACCGATGTTGAGGGCAGGTACTTC
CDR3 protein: CASSESTDVEGRYF

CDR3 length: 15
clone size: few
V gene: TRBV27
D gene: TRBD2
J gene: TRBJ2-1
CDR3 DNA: TGTGCCAGCAGTCCGACTAGCGGAACTAACAATGAGCAGTTCTTC
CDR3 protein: CASSPTSGTNNEQFF

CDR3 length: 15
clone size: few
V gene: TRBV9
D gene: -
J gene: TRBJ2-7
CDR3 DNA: TGTGCCAGCAGCGCCGGGACACTAAGAACCTACGAGCAGTACTTC
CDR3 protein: CASSAGTLRTYEQYF

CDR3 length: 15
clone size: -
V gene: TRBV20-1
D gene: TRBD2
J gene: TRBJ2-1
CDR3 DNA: TGCAGTGCTAGACCCATTCAAGCGGGACTGGATGAGCAGTTCTTC
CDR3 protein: CSARPIQAGLDEQFF

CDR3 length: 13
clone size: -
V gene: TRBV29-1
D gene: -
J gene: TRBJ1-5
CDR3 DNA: TGCAGCGTTGAACAGGGCCCCAATCAGCCCCAGCATTTT
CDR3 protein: CSVEQGPNQPQHF

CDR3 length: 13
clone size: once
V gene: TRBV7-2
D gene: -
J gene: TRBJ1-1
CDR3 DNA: TGTGCCAGCAGCCATGCATATTACACTGAAGCTTTCTTT
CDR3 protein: CASSHAYYTEAFF

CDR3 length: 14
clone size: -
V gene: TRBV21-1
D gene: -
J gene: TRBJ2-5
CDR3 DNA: TGTGCCAGCAGCAAAGGTGACAGGGGATGGGAGCAGTACTTC
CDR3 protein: CASSKGDRGWEQYF

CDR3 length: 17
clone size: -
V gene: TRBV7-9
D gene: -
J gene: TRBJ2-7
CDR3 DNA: TGTGCCAGCAGCTCGGGTGACGACAGTATACGCTCCTACGAGCAGTACTTC
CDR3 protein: CASSSGDDSIRSYEQYF

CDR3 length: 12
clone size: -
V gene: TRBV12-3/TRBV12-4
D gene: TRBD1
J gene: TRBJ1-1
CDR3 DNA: TGTGCCAGCAGTTCCGGCGGACAGGGAGCTTTCTTT
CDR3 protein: CASSSGGQGAFF

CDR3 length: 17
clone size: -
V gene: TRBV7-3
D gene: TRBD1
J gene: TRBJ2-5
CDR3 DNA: TGTGCCAGCAGCTTACTTGGCGGGACAGGGGGCGCGGAGACCCAGTACTTC
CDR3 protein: CASSLLGGTGGAETQYF

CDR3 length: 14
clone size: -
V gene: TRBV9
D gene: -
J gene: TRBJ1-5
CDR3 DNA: TGTGCCAGCAGCGTAGAGAGTAGCAATCAGCCCCAGCATTTT
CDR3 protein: CASSVESSNQPQHF

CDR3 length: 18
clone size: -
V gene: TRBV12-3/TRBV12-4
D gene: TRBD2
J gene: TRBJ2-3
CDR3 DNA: TGTGCCGGCAGTTTAGCTCCACTAGCGGGGGCTAGCACAGATACGCAGTATTTT
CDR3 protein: CAGSLAPLAGASTDTQYF

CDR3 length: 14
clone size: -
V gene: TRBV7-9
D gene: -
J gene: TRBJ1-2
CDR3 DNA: TGTGCCAGCAGCTTATCGCGGGGGAAGAATGGCTACACCTTC
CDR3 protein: CASSLSRGKNGYTF

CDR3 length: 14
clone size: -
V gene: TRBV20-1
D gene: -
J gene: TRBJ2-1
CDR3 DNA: TGCAGTGCTAGAGGGGGGGTGGCTTACAATGAGCAGTTCTTC
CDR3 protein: CSARGGVAYNEQFF

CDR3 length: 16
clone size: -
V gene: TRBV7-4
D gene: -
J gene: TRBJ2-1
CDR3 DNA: TGTGCCAGCAGCACTCCGACACTAGCAACCCACAATGGGCAGTTCTTC
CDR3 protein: CASSTPTLATHNGQFF

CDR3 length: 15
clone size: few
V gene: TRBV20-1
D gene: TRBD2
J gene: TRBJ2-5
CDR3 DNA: TGCAGTGCTAGACTAGCGGGCGCCCTCGTGGATGAGCAGTACTTC
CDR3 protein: CSARLAGALVDEQYF

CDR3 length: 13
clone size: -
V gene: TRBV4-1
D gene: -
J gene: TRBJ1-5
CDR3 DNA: TGCGCCAGCAGCCCTGGACCGGTACAGCCCCAGCATTTT
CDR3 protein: CASSPGPVQPQHF

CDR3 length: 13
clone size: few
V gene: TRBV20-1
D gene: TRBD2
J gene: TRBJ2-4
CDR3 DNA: TGCAGCGCTAGCGGCCTCGGGGCCCACATTCAGTACTTC
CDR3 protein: CSASGLGAHIQYF

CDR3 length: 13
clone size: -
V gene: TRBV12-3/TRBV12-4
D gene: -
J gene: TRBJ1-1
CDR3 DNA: TGTGCCAGCAGTTTTCAGGGTCAAGCTGAAGCTTTCTTT
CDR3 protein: CASSFQGQAEAFF

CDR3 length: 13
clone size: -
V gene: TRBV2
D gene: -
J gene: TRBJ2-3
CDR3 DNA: TGTGCCAGCAGGTCAGGGTATACAGATACGCAGTATTTT
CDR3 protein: CASRSGYTDTQYF

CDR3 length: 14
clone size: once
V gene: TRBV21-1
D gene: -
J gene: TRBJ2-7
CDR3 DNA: TGTGCCAGCAGCACAGGGGACAGCATCTACGAGCAGTACTTC
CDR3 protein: CASSTGDSIYEQYF

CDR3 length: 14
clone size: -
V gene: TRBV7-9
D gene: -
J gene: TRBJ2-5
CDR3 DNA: TGTGCCAGCAGCTTATTACCCGCTACGGAGACCCAGTACTTC
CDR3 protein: CASSLLPATETQYF

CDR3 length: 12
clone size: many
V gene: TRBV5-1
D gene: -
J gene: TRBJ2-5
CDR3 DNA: TGTGCCAGCAGCCTAGGGGTGGAGACCCAGTACTTC
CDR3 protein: CASSLGVETQYF

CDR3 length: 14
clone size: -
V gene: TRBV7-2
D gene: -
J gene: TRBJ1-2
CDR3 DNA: TGTGCCTGCAGCCCCCCCCAGAGTTCCAGGGGCTACACCTTC
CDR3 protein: CACSPPQSSRGYTF

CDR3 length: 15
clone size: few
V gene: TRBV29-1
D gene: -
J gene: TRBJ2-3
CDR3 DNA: TGCAGCGCCGGAGCGGCGGGAACTAGCACAGATACGCAGTATTTT
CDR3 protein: CSAGAAGTSTDTQYF

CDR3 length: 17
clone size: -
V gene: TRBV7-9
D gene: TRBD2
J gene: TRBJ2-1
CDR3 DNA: TGTGCCAGCAGCTTCGTCCCCGGGACTAGCGGGTGGGATGAGCAGTTCTTC
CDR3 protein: CASSFVPGTSGWDEQFF